The 5 T cell receptor beta chains below come from one sample, sequenced in a study of spatial heterogeneity in lung cancer. TCRdb called the 5' RACE reads again in MiXCR, with one record for every CDR3 protein. Found here are 17,000 or so distinct CDR3 sequences, roughly 6% of them singletons; the top ten hold approximately 6.8%. Findings of the study overall: Tumors with more nonsynonymous mutations had more expanded intratumoral alpha and beta TCRs.

Sample time point: sample taken at primary tumor resection. These receptors' targets are unknown. The sequencing here drew on lung tumor tissue, taken at surgery. Every receptor here comes from a male donor with early-stage non-small cell lung cancer.

There are many counts of this clonotype. V and J are TRBV29-1 and TRBJ2-6; D gene ambiguous. This CDR3 has 15 amino acids. Germline lookup yields CDR1 SQVTM and CDR2 ANQGSEA. The V and J ends lost 4 bases and 0 bases respectively, with 10 bases between them. CDR3 residues: CSVAATSSGANVLTF. CDR3 nucleotides: TGCAGCGTTGCGGCCACCAGCTCTGGGGCCAACGTCCTGACTTTC.

This clonotype was counted ten times or more. The J gene is TRBJ1-1, the V gene TRBV11-2; D gene uncertain. Germline-derived CDR1 and CDR2 are SGHAT and FQNNGV. The CDR3 is 12 residues long. Trimming took 4 bases from V and 1 from J, leaving 4 bases between them. The CDR3 DNA follows: TGTGCCAGCAGCTCCGGGAACACTGAAGCTTTCTTT. This codes for CASSSGNTEAFF.

This clonotype was seen many times. The V call is TRBV4-1, the J call TRBJ2-7; 15 positions match TRBD2. Germline-derived CDR1 and CDR2 are MGHRA and YSYEKL. Germline trimming cut 4 bases from V and 0 bases from J; bases unmatched to any gene: 13. The CDR3 is 20 amino acids. Written as DNA, the CDR3 is TGCGCCAGCAGCCGGAAGGGTTCCGGGACTAGCGGGGGGAGCTCCTACGAGCAGTACTTC. Its translation is CASSRKGSGTSGGSSYEQYF.

There are many counts of this clonotype. The chain joins TRBV7-6 to TRBJ1-4, with 9 bases that match TRBD1. The CDR3 extends over 16 amino acids. Germline assignment: CDR1 SGHVS and CDR2 FNYEAQ. The junction had 3 bases not matched to a gene; V was cut back by 4 bases and J by 0 bases. CDR3 nucleotide sequence: TGTGCCAGCAGCTCGGACAGGGGAACAACTAATGAAAAACTGTTTTTT. Translation gives CASSSDRGTTNEKLFF. Supplemented by reference TRBV7-6 and TRBJ1-4, the full variable domain reads GAGVSQSPRYKVTKRGQDVALRCDPISGHVSLYWYRQALGQGPEFLTYFNYEAQQDKSGLPNDRFSAERPEGSISTLTIQRTEQRDSAMYRCASSSDRGTTNEKLFFGSGTQLSVL.

This clonotype was counted many times. The chain carries TRBV6-6 and TRBJ2-5, with 7 bases identical to TRBD2. The V gene end was trimmed by 2 bases and the J gene end by 5 bases; junction bases not matched to a gene: 8. Germline assignment: CDR1 MNHNY and CDR2 SVGAGI (reference sequence). CDR3 size: 15 residues. The chain's CDR3 is CASSYPGLSGETQYF. CDR3 coding DNA: TGTGCCAGCAGTTACCCGGGACTATCTGGTGAGACCCAGTACTTC.